This T cell receptor (beta chain) was captured by sequencing in a study of shared T cell receptors in the human thymus (dated by TCRdb to about 2021). Turning to the overall study: The study examined how self-reactive, shared T-cell receptor alpha chains are generated in the human thymus.

The protocol used for the library was the immunoSEQ multiplex PCR assay. The table comes from immuneACCESS by way of TCRdb, which keeps in-frame sequences with V and J called. Part of the clones is missing from these tables; in studies checked, under half for an unresolved V gene and the rest for unknown reasons. In this sample the table shows 600,000 or so clones, around 87% of which occur a single time. In total, the top ten clones hold approximately 0.0097% of the sample. Points on this clone: It has no known antigen specificity. It has no much larger one-base neighbor in the sample; base qualities were not kept.

This sample also appeared in a second study, on human thymus T cells. The second study's paper adds: In Finland, the donors were immunologically healthy infants who were having open corrective cardiac surgery for congenital heart defects. Thymus tissue was obtained as surgical resects removed during corrective cardiac surgery. Biased V and J gene segment usage appeared to be present in both thymic and peripheral blood repertoires. The related research reported highly overlapping thymic TCR repertoires among unrelated individuals. The study described the TCR alpha and beta repertoires in under 10 infant thymus samples and a few matching peripheral blood samples. The cohort included about 6 male and a couple of female infants, with donor ages spanning 7 to 244 days. Thymocytes were freed from the tissue by mechanical means and kept at -70 degrees C as pellets of about 9-33 million cells. A QIAsymphony instrument was used to extract genomic DNA from frozen cell pellets. The immunoSEQ multiplex PCR assay was used to amplify the TCRB and TCRAD loci from a standardized amount of quality-controlled genomic DNA. Amplicons spanned the V(D)J region at a length sufficient to cover the CDR3 and identify V and J genes. The commercial immunoSEQ service was used to sequence amplicons on an Illumina platform. Primer bias and sequencing errors were corrected using previously described methods, and TCRAD and TCRB definitions followed the IMGT database. The repertoires were analysed using immunoSEQ Analyzer 3.0 and VDJTools for basic statistics, V/J segment usage, diversity estimates, rarefaction and pairwise overlap. To estimate diversity, the Chao1, ChaoE, Efron-Thisted, Shannon and inverse Simpson indices were applied, and diversity was also estimated on datasets down-sampled to the smallest sample. Repertoire overlap was assessed by strict matching of CDR3 nucleotide sequence, V gene and J gene, and clustering was done by Jaccard-based multidimensional scaling. On average, thymus samples yielded about 810,000 unique TCRB clonotypes, whereas blood samples yielded some 92,000.

Input material: thymocytes. This receptor was taken from a boy in the first two years of life with a congenital heart defect. Donor details come from another sample of the same person, matched by shared clones.

At the DNA level, the sequence is TGTGCCAGCTCCCCCGGGGACAGGGCCAATCAGCCCCAGCATTTT. It specifies CASSPGDRANQPQHF. The chain is made from TRBV18 and TRBJ1-5, with 9 bases aligning to TRBD1. The CDR3 starts with the cysteine, ends with the phenylalanine, and has 15 residues. Only the CDR3 region is kept as DNA, spanning 45 bases read in frame from base 1. From V the trimming removes 6 bases and from J it removes 3 bases, while the gene matches leave 6 bases of the junction unaccounted for. CDR1 and CDR2, per the germline V gene, are KGHSH and LQKENI.